Here is one TCR beta chain with its context. This clone was seen a handful of times. The antigen it binds to is not known. Base quality data are lacking; no much larger clone is found one base away. Sample treatment or condition, as interpreted from the label and publication: around 19 received Ad26.COV2.S at low or high dose, single or two shots; 5 received placebo; per-sample allocation not given. Repertoires of vaccine and placebo recipients were sequenced from samples taken on day 63 after the first injection. Between 29 July and 7 August 2020, Cohort 1b enrolled some 25 adults aged 18-55 years at one site in Boston, USA. Ad26.COV2.S was a replication-incompetent adenovirus type 26 vector that expressed a prefusion-stabilized SARS-CoV-2 spike protein derived from the original Wuhan strain. CDR1 and CDR2 are drawn from the germline V gene: LGHNA, YSLEER. CDR3 length: 15 amino acids, cysteine to phenylalanine. Just CDR3 DNA is preserved here, 45 bases in frame from base 1. Ends trimmed: V by 4 bases, J by 3 bases; bases unmatched to a gene: 9.

The record originates from a study of Ad26.COV2.S vaccination and SARS-CoV-2 variants (dated by TCRdb to the early 2020s). The study in broad terms: Donors in the vaccine arm were drawn from COV1001, a phase I-IIa trial of Ad26.COV2.S in healthy adults that was multicentre, randomized, double-blind and placebo-controlled. Ad26.COV2.S was given intramuscularly at 5x10^10 or 1x10^11 viral particles, as a single shot or as two shots 56 days apart. TCRbeta repertoire sequencing was used to assess the specificity and breadth of SARS-CoV-2-reactive T cell receptors after Ad26.COV2.S vaccination. The TCR-sequenced set comprised around 30 samples: some 19 Ad26.COV2.S vaccine recipients, 5 placebo recipients and 8 SARS-CoV-2 convalescent individuals. Trial participants were randomized into five groups of five: low-dose or high-dose Ad26.COV2.S given once or twice, or placebo on both occasions. Blinding of investigators to trial group allocation was maintained during experiments and outcome assessment. General study outcomes and caveats: Non-spike TCR breadth was comparable between vaccine and placebo recipients, consistent with the vaccine containing only spike. The study was not powered to compare responses between vaccine doses or regimens. Compared with placebo recipients, Ad26.COV2.S recipients showed higher spike-specific TCR breadth (P = 0.0014). It was noted by the authors that total T cell responses may have been underestimated by the TCR breadth and depth analyses. After vaccination, spike-specific CD8+ and CD4+ T cell responses were reported to show substantial breadth.

The immunoSEQ Assay was used to sequence TCRbeta CDR3 regions. After extraction, genomic DNA underwent amplification by bias-controlled multiplex PCR, followed by high-throughput sequencing. From the authors' description of their analysis: To quantify the absolute abundance of every unique TCRbeta CDR3 region, sequences were collapsed and filtered. T cell fraction was estimated by normalizing TCRbeta template counts to usable DNA, which was measured by amplifying reference genes present in all nucleated cells. Repertoire TCRs were annotated as SARS-CoV-2-specific when V gene, CDR3 amino acid sequence and J gene were exactly matched to a known reactive TCR set. The reference SARS-CoV-2 TCR set came from MIRA and was filtered for enrichment in COVID-19-positive ImmuneCODE repertoires, removing public or cross-reactive TCRs. Using the MIRA antigens, annotated TCRs were further analysed by specific ORF or by position within an ORF. Breadth was defined as annotated unique rearrangements over total unique productive rearrangements; depth was the summed frequency of those rearrangements. Group comparisons of TCR breadth used two-sided Wilcoxon rank-sum tests. TCRdb obtained this table from immuneACCESS and retained in-frame rearrangements with V and J assigned. These tables miss some clones; where compared with another copy, unresolved V genes account for less than half of the shortfall, and the remainder is unexplained. V, J and clone size are those of that table, while D and trimming were read from the DNA. The sample data list about 350,000 clones, and more than 75% of these were observed just once. Roughly 3.5% of the sample is held by the ten biggest clonotypes.

Sequenced material: peripheral blood, taken in a trial of Ad26.COV2.S vaccine versus placebo. The clonotype was recovered from a person between 18 and 59 years old who received the Ad26.COV2.S COVID-19 vaccine or a placebo. The rearrangement combines TRBV4-3 with TRBJ2-7; 7 central nucleotides agree with TRBD2. The CDR3: CASSREVGGIYEQYF. The nucleotide sequence reads TGCGCCAGCAGCCGAGAGGTGGGGGGGATCTACGAGCAGTACTTC.